The present TCR beta chain was sequenced within a study of early T cells in non-severe SARS-CoV-2 infection. The overall study: RNA in bulk from unsorted whole blood was sequenced, and chains were unpaired. General study findings and limits: VDJdb matching skewed toward anti-spike CD8 responses, missing private and CD4 specificities.

A word on this clonotype: No antigen is known for it.

Attachment of unique molecular identifiers was made to individual cDNA molecules. TCRdb ran MiXCR on the 5' RACE reads and lists one entry per CDR3 protein. The table lists 50,000 to 65,000 distinct CDR3 sequences, less than 15% of them singletons. This CDR3 contains 12 residues. V dropped 3 bases and J dropped 8; count of bases not matched to a gene: 3. The germline CDR1 and CDR2 sequences are DFQATT and SNEGSKA (reference sequence). The source of this sequence is an adult who was a healthcare worker with PCR-confirmed SARS-CoV-2 infection or an uninfected control (not recorded which). Specimen: whole blood. The J gene is TRBJ2-1, the V gene TRBV20-1, with TRBD2 matching 8 bases. The CDR3, as DNA: TGCAGTGCTAGCGGGGGGGCTGATGAGCAGTTCTTC. It codes for CSASGGADEQFF.